This TCR beta chain came from a study of shared clonotypes between healthy human individuals. Study details: Every donor yielded three CD4 naive, three CD4 memory, two CD8 naive and one CD8 memory plate.

There are 14 residues in the CDR3. V shed 7 bases and J shed 8 bases, with 18 bases lying between them. Germline loops: CDR1 MNHNY, CDR2 SVGAGI (reference sequence). This clone was observed a single time. No antigen is known for it. Method: immunoSEQ multiplex PCR; TCRdb's copy keeps in-frame clones and lacks some. Of over 2,000,000 clones in the sample, around 93% were seen once. Broader study findings: With four donors compared, around 5.4% of naive CD4 clonotypes were shared. The sampled material consisted only of blood, and tissue repertoires are likely to differ.

Naive CD8 cells were CD45RO-negative, positively selected for CCR7, excluding terminally differentiated effector memory CD45RA+ cells. Only Caucasian adults living in Nashville, Tennessee served as donors. Sequencing was carried out using naive CD8+ T cells from PBMCs. This sequence was found in a man aged 18 to 30 in good health. Some clones in this sample may be carry-over from other donors' samples. J is TRBJ2-1 and V is TRBV6-6; perhaps TRBD1 as D (5 bases). The chain's CDR3 is CASKPTSLGDEQFF. The DNA of the CDR3 is TGTGCCAGCAAACCAACAAGCCTAGGGGATGAGCAGTTCTTC.